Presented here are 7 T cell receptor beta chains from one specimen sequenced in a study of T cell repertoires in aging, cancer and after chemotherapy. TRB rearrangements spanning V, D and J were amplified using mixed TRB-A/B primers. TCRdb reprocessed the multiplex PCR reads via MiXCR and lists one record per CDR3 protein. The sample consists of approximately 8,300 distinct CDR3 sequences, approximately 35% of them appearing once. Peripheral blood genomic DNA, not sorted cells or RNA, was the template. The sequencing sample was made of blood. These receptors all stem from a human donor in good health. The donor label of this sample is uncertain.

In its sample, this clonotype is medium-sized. CDR3 bases: TGTGCCAGCAGCTCTTCTAGCGGGGGGGCCTACAATGAGCAGTTCTTC. Translation: CASSSSSGGAYNEQFF. This chain links TRBV5-4 with TRBJ2-1, with 12 bases matching TRBD2. This CDR3 has 16 amino acids. Germline CDR1 is SGHNT and CDR2 is YYREEE (reference sequence). The ends lost 3 bases at V and 2 bases at J; junction bases unmatched: 3.

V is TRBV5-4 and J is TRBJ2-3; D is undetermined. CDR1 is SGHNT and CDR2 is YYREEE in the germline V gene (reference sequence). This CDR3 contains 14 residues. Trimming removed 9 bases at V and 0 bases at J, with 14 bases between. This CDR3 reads CAITDATSTDTQYF. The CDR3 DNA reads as TGTGCCATCACAGACGCCACTAGCACAGATACGCAGTATTTT.

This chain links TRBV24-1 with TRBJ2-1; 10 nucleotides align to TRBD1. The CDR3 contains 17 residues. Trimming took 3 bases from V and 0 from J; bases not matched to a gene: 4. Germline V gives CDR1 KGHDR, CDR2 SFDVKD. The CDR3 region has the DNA TGTGCCACCAGTGATCTCGGGACAGGGGACTCCTACAATGAGCAGTTCTTC. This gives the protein CATSDLGTGDSYNEQFF.

The CDR3 loop is CASSASGVIQETQYF. CDR3 coding DNA: TGTGCCAGCAGCGCTAGCGGGGTGATACAAGAGACCCAGTACTTC. The rearrangement joins TRBV5-6 to TRBJ2-5, with 9 bases that match TRBD2. J gave up 2 bases and V 4 bases, and 6 bases lay outside the gene matches. The length of the CDR3 is 15 residues. Looked up from germline, CDR1 is SGHDT and CDR2 is YYEEEE.

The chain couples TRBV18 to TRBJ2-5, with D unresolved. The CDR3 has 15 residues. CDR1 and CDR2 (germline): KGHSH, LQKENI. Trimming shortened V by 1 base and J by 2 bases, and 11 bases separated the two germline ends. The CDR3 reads CASSPRPQFQETQYF. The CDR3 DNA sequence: TGTGCCAGCTCACCACGTCCCCAGTTTCAAGAGACCCAGTACTTC.

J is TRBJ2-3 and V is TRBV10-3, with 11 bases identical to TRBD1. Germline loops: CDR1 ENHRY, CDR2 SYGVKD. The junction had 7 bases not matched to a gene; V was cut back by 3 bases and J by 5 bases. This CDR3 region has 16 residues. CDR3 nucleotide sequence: TGTGCCATCAGTGACCCGGACAGGGGGCAGAAAGATACGCAGTATTTT. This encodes CAISDPDRGQKDTQYF.

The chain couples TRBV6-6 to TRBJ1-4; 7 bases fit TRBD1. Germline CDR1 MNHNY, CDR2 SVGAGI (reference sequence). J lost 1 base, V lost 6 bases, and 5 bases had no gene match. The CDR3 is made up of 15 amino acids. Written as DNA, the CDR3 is TGTGCCAGCAGAAGGACAGGCGGAACTAATGAAAAACTGTTTTTT. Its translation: CASRRTGGTNEKLFF.